What follows are 22 T cell receptor beta chains derived from one specimen sequenced in a study of shared clonotypes between healthy human individuals. Profiling relied on immunoSEQ multiplex PCR, and the TCRdb table lists in-frame clones only, not all of them. The table records a few hundred thousand clones, about 70% of them present only once. The sequenced sample was memory CD4+ T cells sorted from blood. Subset: CD45RA-negative fraction. The origin of the receptors is a man aged 30 to 45 in good health.

This rearrangement joins TRBV4-1 to TRBJ1-4; D not certain. The CDR3 runs 15 residues. The V and J ends lost 4 bases and 5 bases respectively, with 14 bases between them. Germline V lookup: CDR1 MGHRA, CDR2 YSYEKL. The DNA of the CDR3 is TGCGCCAGCAGCCTCGACCGGGCCTCAAATGAAAAACTGTTTTTT. Translating it yields CASSLDRASNEKLFF.

This clone was observed once. The chain joins TRBV5-6 to TRBJ2-3; unclear D gene. This CDR3 is built from 15 residues. Looked up from germline, CDR1 is SGHDT and CDR2 is YYEEEE. Trimming stripped 2 bases from V and 4 bases from J, with 14 bases between. In nucleotides, the CDR3 is TGTGCCAGCAGCTTCCATCCCGGATCGGCAGATACGCAGTATTTT. Residues: CASSFHPGSADTQYF.

This clone occurred a few times. The chain recombines TRBV6-1 with TRBJ2-7; no clear D. Per germline, CDR1 MNHNS and CDR2 SASEGT. CDR3 length: 12 amino acids. V was shortened by 2 bases and J by 4 bases, with 6 bases between the two germline ends. Here the CDR3 DNA reads TGTGCCAGCAGTGAACAAGTTTACGAGCAGTACTTC. This sequence encodes CASSEQVYEQYF.

The chain uses TRBV5-1 and TRBJ2-7, with 7 bases fitting TRBD1. V gave up 1 base and J gave up 2 bases; unmatched junction bases: 3. The CDR3 sequence is 14 residues long. CDR1 and CDR2 from the germline V gene are SGHRS and YFSETQ. The CDR3 loop is CASSLITGAYEQYF. The CDR3 DNA reads as TGCGCCAGCAGCTTGATCACAGGGGCCTACGAGCAGTACTTC.

V and J are TRBV18 and TRBJ2-2; 10 nucleotides align to TRBD1. The CDR3 spans 16 residues. CDR1 is KGHSH and CDR2 is LQKENI in the germline V gene. The V segment lost 4 bases and the J segment 4 bases; nucleotides outside the gene matches: 6. Here the CDR3 DNA reads TGTGCCAGCTCACGTACCGGGACAGGGGCCACCGGGGAGCTGTTTTTT. Translated: CASSRTGTGATGELFF.

In DNA form, the CDR3 reads TGTGCCAGCAGCCCAGGGCCCTGGTCCGGCGAGCAGTACTTC. It is translated as CASSPGPWSGEQYF. V gene TRBV7-8 combines with J gene TRBJ2-7; TRBD1 might be the D (5 bases). V was shortened by 5 bases and J by 6 bases, with 17 bases between the two germline ends. Germline CDR1 reads SGHVS; CDR2 reads FQNEAQ. CDR3 length: 14 residues.

In its sample, this clone was seen once. The V and J genes are TRBV5-1 and TRBJ2-5; D possibly corresponds to TRBD1 (6 bases). The V gene's germline CDR1 is SGHRS and CDR2 YFSETQ. The CDR3 totals 14 residues. The V gene lost 3 bases and the J gene lost 3 bases, with 12 bases spanning the gap. The CDR3 sequence is CASSSGTPKETQYF. The CDR3 DNA reads as TGCGCCAGCAGCTCCGGGACACCGAAAGAGACCCAGTACTTC.

CDR3 amino acids: CSVLKTSGNTIYF. The CDR3 DNA sequence: TGCAGCGTGTTAAAGACCTCTGGAAACACCATATATTTT. The chain employs TRBV29-1 and TRBJ1-3; D is unresolved. V was cut by 6 bases and J by 0 bases, with 9 bases left in between. This CDR3 has 13 amino acids. Germline CDR1 is SQVTM and CDR2 is ANQGSEA.

This chain connects TRBV19 to TRBJ1-5; 8 bases match TRBD1. In germline, CDR1 is LNHDA, CDR2 SQIVND (reference sequence). J was trimmed by 4 bases and V by 8 bases; bases with no gene match: 7. The CDR3 is made up of 14 amino acids. This chain's CDR3 is CASGTGLVNQPQHF. The CDR3 bases are TGTGCCAGTGGGACAGGTTTGGTGAATCAGCCCCAGCATTTT.

The V and J genes are TRBV2 and TRBJ2-7; TRBD2 matches 13 bases. CDR3 length: 14 residues. Per the germline V gene, CDR1 is SNHLY and CDR2 is FYNNEI. With 6 bases clipped from V and 7 bases from J, the junction kept 6 bases outside the gene matches. CDR3 protein: CASRPGTSGKEQYF. The CDR3 nucleotides read TGTGCCAGCAGGCCCGGGACTAGCGGGAAAGAGCAGTACTTC.

The rearrangement uses TRBV5-1 and TRBJ2-7; D call uncertain. The V end was cut by 4 bases, the J end by 5 bases, with 19 bases between. The CDR3 spans 15 residues. Germline CDR1 SGHRS, CDR2 YFSETQ. The CDR3 spells CASSPRVDGVNEQYF. In DNA form, the CDR3 reads TGCGCCAGCAGCCCTCGGGTCGACGGTGTAAACGAGCAGTACTTC.

This clone was picked up many times. The chain carries TRBV5-8 and TRBJ2-3, with a possible D match to TRBD1 (7 bases). Germline V gene sequence: CDR1 SGHTS, CDR2 YDEGEE. V was pared by 5 bases and J by 5 bases, with 12 bases between. The CDR3 sequence is 13 residues long. CDR3 nucleotides: TGTGCCAGCAGTAATCAGGGGGGAGATACGCAGTATTTT. Its translation is CASSNQGGDTQYF.

The chain carries TRBV6-1 and TRBJ1-5; tentative D call: TRBD1 (5 bases). Germline CDR1 and CDR2: MNHNS and SASEGT. Trimming stripped 3 bases from V and 7 bases from J, with 13 bases between. This CDR3 contains 14 residues. The CDR3 here is CASSDGFRGQPQHF. The DNA for the CDR3 is TGTGCCAGCAGTGACGGGTTTAGGGGACAGCCCCAGCATTTT.

The chain carries TRBV29-1 and TRBJ2-3, with D possibly being TRBD1 (5 bases). Germline values: CDR1 SQVTM, CDR2 ANQGSEA. This CDR3 region has 13 residues. Between the trimmed V and J ends, which lost 3 bases and 1 base, there was a span of 8 bases. In nucleotides, the CDR3 is TGCAGCGTTGATGACAGCCGCACAGATACGCAGTATTTT. This gives the protein CSVDDSRTDTQYF.

The rearrangement links TRBV28 to TRBJ2-7, with TRBD2 matching 8 bases. The CDR3 runs to 16 residues. V shed 6 bases and J 6 bases; nucleotides not matched to a gene: 16. Germline V gene data show CDR1 as MDHEN and CDR2 as SYDVKM. This chain's CDR3 is CASSLGTRGIGREQYF. The CDR3 DNA follows: TGTGCCAGCAGCCTCGGGACTAGGGGGATTGGGCGCGAGCAGTACTTC.

The chain joins TRBV6-5 to TRBJ1-2; maybe TRBD1 (6 bases). CDR3 size: 13 residues. The germline V gene has CDR1 MNHEY and CDR2 SVGAGI. Trimming left V 5 bases short and J 5 bases short, with 12 bases between. CDR3 residues: CASSVRGGYGYTF. CDR3 in DNA: TGTGCCAGCAGTGTGAGGGGGGGGTATGGCTACACCTTC.

This chain connects TRBV12-1 to TRBJ2-1; TRBD2 was called by the table and not checked on the DNA. TRBV12-1 corresponds to a pseudogene. This CDR3 is built from 15 residues. CDR3 DNA: TGTGCCAGCAGTCCCTACCTAGCGGGAGAGGTTGAGCAGTTCTTC. This encodes CASSPYLAGEVEQFF.

Only a few counts were recorded for this clone. V and J are TRBV5-1 and TRBJ2-3, with 11 bases lining up with TRBD1. The CDR3 sequence is 17 residues long. The V gene's germline CDR1 is SGHRS and CDR2 YFSETQ. V shed 0 bases and J 4 bases; nucleotides not matched to a gene: 7. The CDR3 nucleotides read TGCGCCAGCAGCTTGGACTCTGGGGGACAGGGGGCAGATACGCAGTATTTT. It translates to CASSLDSGGQGADTQYF.

The V call is TRBV6-5, the J call TRBJ2-2; 9 positions match TRBD1. With V trimmed by 4 bases and J by 4 bases, 7 bases remained unmatched. Germline assignment: CDR1 MNHEY and CDR2 SVGAGI. CDR3 length: 16 residues. The CDR3 DNA sequence: TGTGCCAGCAGTTTTACAGGGGGCGCAGGCACCGGGGAGCTGTTTTTT. Amino acid sequence: CASSFTGGAGTGELFF.

The chain has TRBV5-6 and TRBJ2-3; no firm D call. Germline CDR1 SGHDT, CDR2 YYEEEE. The CDR3 sequence is 16 residues long. V was trimmed by 0 bases and J by 2 bases, leaving 13 bases between them. CDR3 residues: CASSLELGTYTDTQYF. DNA for the CDR3: TGTGCCAGCAGCTTGGAACTGGGCACTTACACAGATACGCAGTATTTT.

The rearrangement joins TRBV5-1 to TRBJ1-5; tentative D call: TRBD1 (5 bases). Trimming shortened V by 1 base and J by 6 bases, and 11 bases separated the two germline ends. The CDR3 totals 14 residues. Germline lookup yields CDR1 SGHRS and CDR2 YFSETQ. The CDR3 region is CASSLSGDVQPQHF. In DNA form, the CDR3 reads TGCGCCAGCAGCTTGTCGGGGGACGTTCAGCCCCAGCATTTT.

V and J are TRBV19 and TRBJ2-1, with a possible D match to TRBD2 (6 bases). The CDR3 length is 14 residues. CDR1 and CDR2 (germline): LNHDA, SQIVND (reference sequence). The germline V and J ends were trimmed by 2 bases and 4 bases, with 9 bases remaining between them. CDR3 amino acids: CASSITGTYNEQFF. The CDR3 bases are TGTGCCAGTAGTATAACCGGGACTTACAATGAGCAGTTCTTC. Combining the CDR3 with reference TRBV19 and TRBJ2-1 gives the whole variable domain DGGITQSPKYLFRKEGQNVTLSCEQNLNHDAMYWYRQDPGQGLRLIYYSQIVNDFQKGDIAEGYSVSREKKESFPLTVTSAQKNPTAFYLCASSITGTYNEQFFGPGTRLTVL.